A single sample gave rise to the 8 T cell receptor beta chains below, sequenced in a study of cytotoxic CD8 clonotypes in ibrutinib-treated CLL. Generated by immunoSEQ multiplex PCR, the TCRdb table keeps only in-frame clones and is missing some. The sample has more than 75,000 clones, over 60% seen once; the top ten hold around 24%. The input for sequencing was PBMCs, taken after 24 months of ibrutinib treatment. The receptor set was obtained from a human donor with chronic lymphocytic leukemia.

Points on this clone: One end of the junction varies from germline; a read error may be responsible. The chain joins TRBV7-9 to TRBJ2-7, with no clear D. Germline CDR1 and CDR2: SEHNR and FQNEAQ (reference sequence). The CDR3 sequence is 14 residues long. CDR3 protein: CASSLEARSSEQYF. DNA for the CDR3: TGTGCCAGCAGCTTAGAAGCACGTTCCTCCGAGCAGTACTTC.

CDR3 DNA sequence: TGTGCCAGCAGGCCGACTAGCGGGTACGAGCAGTACTTC. Translating gives CASRPTSGYEQYF. The genes are TRBV11-2 and TRBJ2-7; 10 bases map to TRBD2. V shed 6 bases and J 4 bases; nucleotides not matched to a gene: 3. The CDR3 loop spans 13 amino acids. The germline CDR1 and CDR2 sequences are SGHAT and FQNNGV.

The chain couples TRBV27 to TRBJ1-2; perhaps TRBD1 as D (5 bases). The CDR3 sequence is 13 residues long. The V and J ends lost 4 bases and 3 bases respectively, with 9 bases between them. Per the germline V gene, CDR1 is MNHEY and CDR2 is SMNVEV (reference sequence). CDR3 DNA sequence: TGTGCCAGCAGTTCCGAGGGGTACTATGGCTACACCTTC. Protein sequence: CASSSEGYYGYTF.

The chain joins TRBV19 to TRBJ2-6; D may be TRBD1 (5 bases). This CDR3 contains 16 residues. Germline CDR1 LNHDA, CDR2 SQIVND (reference sequence). Trimming removed 1 base from V and 4 bases from J, with 11 bases in between. DNA of the CDR3: TGTGCCAGTAGTATAGTTAAGGGGAACGGGGCCAACGTCCTGACTTTC. Its translation is CASSIVKGNGANVLTF.

V usage is TRBV28 and J usage is TRBJ1-5; the D is unclear. Germline CDR1 MDHEN, CDR2 SYDVKM. The ends were cut back, 6 bases at V and 0 bases at J, with 6 bases in the middle. CDR3 size: 13 residues. The CDR3 DNA sequence: TGTGCCAGCAGGGGGAATAGCAATCAGCCCCAGCATTTT. Translating it yields CASRGNSNQPQHF.

This chain joins TRBV5-5 and TRBJ2-7; TRBD2 matches 9 bases. Germline CDR1 is SGHKS and CDR2 is YYEKEE (reference sequence). This CDR3 has 15 amino acids. J gave up 2 bases and V 4 bases, and 7 bases lay outside the gene matches. The CDR3 DNA reads TGTGCCAGCAGCAGTACTAGCGGGCCTACCTACGAGCAGTACTTC. Translation gives CASSSTSGPTYEQYF.

This clone came up once. The chain joins TRBV27 to TRBJ1-1; 7 bases align to TRBD1. Per germline, CDR1 MNHEY and CDR2 SMNVEV (reference sequence). The J segment lost 3 bases and the V segment lost 8 bases, leaving 18 bases of the junction unmatched. This CDR3 is 17 amino acids long. As DNA, the CDR3 is TGTGCCAGCCGACAATCTTTGCGTGCAGGGGGGGACACTGAAGCTTTCTTT. This translates into CASRQSLRAGGDTEAFF.

The V call is TRBV6-1, the J call TRBJ2-7; TRBD2 matches 12 bases. After removal of 5 bases from V and 5 bases from J, the junction contained 4 bases not matched to a gene. Germline CDR1 is MNHNS and CDR2 is SASEGT. The CDR3 extends over 14 amino acids. CDR3 sequence reads: CASSTRLAGDEQYF. The CDR3 coding sequence is TGTGCCAGCAGTACCCGACTAGCGGGGGACGAGCAGTACTTC.